This TCR beta chain was obtained from a study of T-cell memory formation after mild COVID-19 (dated by TCRdb to about 2021). Regarding the research as a whole: TCR sequence clusters from the two donors were largely donor specific. In two donors, T-cell clones that expanded and contracted after mild COVID-19 were tracked by sequencing TCRalpha and TCRbeta repertoires over time. Two young, previously healthy adult volunteers, one female and one male, were included in the cohort. Summary of the overall study and its limitations: Whether the second-wave clones peaking on day 37 were SARS-CoV-2 specific was not confirmed. Some responding clones were found in pre-infection memory, which suggests that pre-existing cross-reactive memory T cells took part in the SARS-CoV-2 response. Balanced CD4/CD8 phenotypes were observed for clones contracting from day 15 to 85, whereas a bias towards CD4+ was observed for a second wave of clones expanding from day 15 to 37. The study included only a couple of mild cases, and larger cohorts that include severe cases with pre-infection samples were judged to be necessary. Contracting CD4+ clones turned up mainly in the CM and EM memory subsets, whereas EMRA was where CD8+ clones were enriched.

The sequencer was an Illumina NovaSeq 6000. Using 5'RACE with constant-segment primers, TCRalpha and TCRbeta cDNA libraries were constructed, with sample barcodes and unique molecular identifiers added in the process. Trizol reagent was used to extract RNA from every sample. Amplification of the libraries took two PCR steps, and the second step added a second sample barcode plus Illumina TruSeq adapters. Sequencing of the libraries was done on an Illumina NovaSeq, producing 2 x 150 bp paired-end reads. In the source study's methods: The reads were demultiplexed and collapsed into UMI-guided consensus sequences using migec v1.2.7. With mixcr v2.1.11, UMI consensuses were aligned to TRA and TRB V and J templates and assembled into clonotypes. Expanded or contracted clonotypes were those called significant by both edgeR and NoisET, with noise models trained on biological replicates. For edgeR calls, the thresholds were a false discovery rate-adjusted p below 0.01 and a log2 fold-change of 1. As an exploratory analysis of dynamics, PCA with hierarchical clustering was applied to max-normalized trajectories of the 1000 most abundant clonotypes. Separately sequenced CD4+ and CD8+ repertoires were used to assign the CD4 or CD8 phenotype of responding clones. TCRdb ran its own pipeline on the public reads, namely fastp trimming at Q25 and MiXCR clone calling, and kept in-frame beta chains. For every CDR3 protein sequence, its rows merge into one entry that carries the most common genes and DNA. The V and J calls reflect TCRdb's pipeline rather than the authors' work. The sample yields some 310,000 distinct CDR3 sequences; 20% to 25% were counted once. Around 20% of the sample goes to the ten largest clones.

This clonotype showed up just a few times. Its antigen remains undetermined. Base qualities are not provided; no much larger clone lies one nucleotide away. PBMCs were isolated by Ficoll-Paque density gradient centrifugation. V and J are truncated by 3 bases and 6 bases respectively, leaving an intervening sequence of 8 bases. Taken from cysteine to phenylalanine, the CDR3 has 13 residues. The CDR3 DNA has 39 bases and is translated from base 1. Sequences KGHDR (CDR1) and SFDVKD (CDR2) are obtained from the germline V gene. The sequencing input was PBMCs or a T cell subset sorted from them (not recorded which). This TCR was recovered from a man younger than 30 who had mild COVID-19 (a few samples of this study predate the infection). The sample titles of this study are shuffled in the database, so cell type and time point are left out; the donor was told from shared clones. In this chain, TRBV24-1 is recombined with TRBJ1-5; TRBD1 is possibly the D segment (5 matching bases). Here is the DNA: TGTGCCACCAGTGATGAGGGGCTTCAGCCCCAGCATTTT. It translates as CATSDEGLQPQHF.